The clone carrying this TCR beta chain was seen more than once but under ten times. PCR was performed using 60 Vbeta and 13 Jbeta primers. Libraries were prepared by immunoSEQ multiplex PCR; TCRdb keeps only in-frame clonotypes and omits some of them. Of around 97,000 clones listed, 9.4% were seen once; the top ten hold 5.1%. These data belong to a study of cytomegalovirus exposure and HLA in healthy donors. The CDR3 is made up of 16 amino acids. After removal of 5 bases from V and 3 bases from J, the junction contained 10 bases not matched to a gene. The germline gives CDR1 MNHEY, CDR2 SMNVEV (reference sequence).

Sequencing was done on a sample of PBMCs. The TCR sequence derives from a man aged 45-60 years in good health and CMV-seropositive. The chain joins TRBV27 to TRBJ1-5, with TRBD1 identical over 7 bases. Written as DNA, the CDR3 is TGTGCCAGCAGTCCCTCCACAGGGGATGCCAATCAGCCCCAGCATTTT. Amino acid sequence: CASSPSTGDANQPQHF.